This note documents a single TCR beta chain sequence. What it binds is not known. Germline V gene data show CDR1 as MNHNS and CDR2 as SASEGT. The V and J ends lost 5 bases and 1 base respectively, with 16 bases between them. The CDR3 length is 16 residues. A 5'RACE template-switching step, the method used to make TCR cDNA, added a universal primer site and UMIs. Each CDR3 protein gets one entry after TCRdb re-called the 5' RACE reads with MiXCR. Altogether just under 600,000 distinct CDR3 sequences are present, roughly 13% being singletons, with the ten largest covering around an eighth. This record comes from a study of T cells after yellow fever vaccination. Notes on the study in general: At approximately 95% for CD4 and 75% to 90% for CD8, most primary-vaccination clones showed up again after the booster. Among all clonotypes, a small share was observed in both CD4 and CD8 compartments.

The sequence came from a man aged 25-45 years who received the YFV17D yellow fever vaccine. The sequencing used PBMCs, collected on the day of the yellow fever booster vaccination. The rearrangement joins TRBV6-1 to TRBJ2-3, with D unclear. CDR3 residues: CASSPTWLPRTDTQYF. The CDR3 DNA sequence: TGTGCCAGCAGTCCCACCTGGTTGCCGCGCACAGATACGCAGTATTTT.